A single sample gave rise to the 29 T cell receptor beta chains below, sequenced in a study of blood T cells in healthy people across ages. Combining a sample-barcoded 5' primer with a J-beta primer mix, a second PCR ran for 7 to 11 cycles. MiXCR was run by TCRdb on the 5' RACE reads, yielding one entry per CDR3 protein. Among around 850,000 distinct CDR3 sequences listed, 35% to 40% were seen once. Specimen: blood. These receptors were taken from a man younger than 35 in good health.

As regards this clonotype: At one end, the junction sequence differs from germline, possibly due to a read error. Written as DNA, the CDR3 is TGCGCCGGCAGCTTGCTTGGGGCTGACACTGAAGCTTTCTTT. It is translated as CAGSLLGADTEAFF. This chain links TRBV5-1 with TRBJ1-1, with D perhaps TRBD1 (5 bases). The CDR3 length is 14 residues. Germline loops: CDR1 SGHRS, CDR2 YFSETQ.

The V and J genes are TRBV9 and TRBJ1-2; D call uncertain. Trimming took off 0 bases at V and 8 bases at J, with 17 bases between the two ends. Per germline, CDR1 SGDLS and CDR2 YYNGEE. This CDR3 region has 15 residues. CDR3 residues: CASSVGGNLLRGYTF. The CDR3 DNA is TGTGCCAGCAGCGTAGGGGGAAACCTACTACGAGGCTACACCTTC. The variable domain in full, with the rest retrieved from reference TRBV9 and TRBJ1-2, is DSGVTQTPKHLITATGQRVTLRCSPRSGDLSVYWYQQSLDQGLQFLIQYYNGEERAKGNILERFSAQQFPDLHSELNLSSLELGDSALYFCASSVGGNLLRGYTFGSGTRLTVV.

Concerning this clonotype: A much more abundant neighbour one base away suggests this may be a read error. V is TRBV4-3 and J is TRBJ1-2; 8 nucleotides align to TRBD1. CDR3 length: 14 amino acids. Germline loops: CDR1 LGHNA, CDR2 YSLEER. Here the CDR3 DNA reads TGCGCCGGCAGCCAAACAGACAGGGGAGTCGGCTACACCTTC. This translates into CAGSQTDRGVGYTF.

The table lists this clonotype with a few counts. The chain couples TRBV11-1 to TRBJ1-1; D possibly corresponds to TRBD1 (5 bases). This CDR3 has 14 residues. The V end lost 8 bases, the J end lost 8 bases, and 21 bases lay between the germline ends. CDR1 is SGHAT, CDR2 FQDESV, per germline (reference sequence). The CDR3 DNA is TGTGCCAGCGGAAGGACGGGGGAAGGAGTGGAAGCTTTCTTT. Translating gives CASGRTGEGVEAFF.

This clonotype was observed many times. This rearrangement joins TRBV28 to TRBJ1-5; D not resolved. The CDR3 totals 13 residues. The ends were cut back, 3 bases at V and 7 bases at J, with 10 bases in the middle. Germline V gene sequence: CDR1 MDHEN, CDR2 SYDVKM. The CDR3: CASSLTRHQPQHF. CDR3 DNA sequence: TGTGCCAGCAGTTTGACTCGACACCAGCCCCAGCATTTT.

J is TRBJ1-4 and V is TRBV7-2; unclear D gene. The CDR3 totals 14 residues. The V gene lost 5 bases and the J gene lost 2 bases, with 9 bases spanning the gap. Per germline, CDR1 SGHTA and CDR2 FQGNSA. The CDR3 is CASSGGTTNEKLFF. CDR3 coding DNA: TGTGCCAGCAGCGGAGGCACTACTAATGAAAAACTGTTTTTT.

The chain couples TRBV28 to TRBJ1-2; 7 bases agree with TRBD1. With 6 bases clipped from V and 4 bases from J, the junction kept 8 bases outside the gene matches. The CDR3 sequence is 14 residues long. Germline V lookup: CDR1 MDHEN, CDR2 SYDVKM. The CDR3 here is CASRRATGAYGYTF. The CDR3 bases are TGTGCCAGCAGGAGAGCTACAGGGGCCTATGGCTACACCTTC.

In its sample, this clonotype was seen a few times. This sequence joins TRBV7-2 and TRBJ1-6; D not certain. The CDR3 extends over 15 amino acids. Between the trimmed V and J ends, which lost 5 bases and 8 bases, there was a span of 16 bases. Germline V lookup: CDR1 SGHTA, CDR2 FQGNSA. For the CDR3, the DNA is TGTGCCAGCAGCCCCCGGTTGAACAGAGATTCACCCCTCCACTTT. Its protein is CASSPRLNRDSPLHF.

The genes are TRBV19 and TRBJ1-1; the match to TRBD1 covers 7 bases. The CDR3 extends over 12 amino acids. Germline CDR1 reads LNHDA; CDR2 reads SQIVND (reference sequence). V shed 3 bases, J shed 10 bases, and the junction held 5 bases outside the gene matches. Here the CDR3 DNA reads TGTGCCAGTAGTATGGATCAGGGGGTAGCTTTCTTT. Protein product: CASSMDQGVAFF.

The chain is built from TRBV25-1 and TRBJ1-6, with a tentative D call TRBD1 (5 bases). The CDR3 spans 15 residues. The germline gives CDR1 MGHDK, CDR2 SYGVNS. V lost 4 bases to trimming and J lost 6 bases, with 13 bases between them. Here the CDR3 reads CASSGPGLSNSPLHF. The CDR3 coding sequence is TGTGCCAGCAGTGGCCCGGGACTGAGTAATTCACCCCTCCACTTT.

The chain uses TRBV30 and TRBJ2-5; TRBD1 agrees at 9 bases. V was pared by 5 bases and J by 5 bases, with 6 bases of the junction left unmatched. The CDR3 is made up of 13 amino acids. Per the germline V gene, CDR1 is GTSNPN and CDR2 is SVGIG (reference sequence). CDR3 loop: CAWAGTGRETQYF. Here the CDR3 DNA reads TGTGCCTGGGCCGGGACAGGGAGGGAGACCCAGTACTTC. The full variable domain, in which reference TRBV30 and TRBJ2-5 provide the parts outside the CDR3, is SQTIHQWPATLVQPVGSPLSLECTVEGTSNPNLYWYRQAAGRGLQLLFYSVGIGQISSEVPQNLSASRPQDRQFILSSKKLLLSDSGFYLCAWAGTGRETQYFGPGTRLLVL.

This clonotype occurred a few times. The chain uses TRBV4-3 and TRBJ2-1; possibly TRBD1 for D (6 bases). The J call may be faulty, since TRBJ2-7 better matches the DNA end. Looked up from germline, CDR1 is LGHNA and CDR2 is YSLEER. CDR3 length equals 16 residues. The CDR3 sequence: CASSQDVGGSYNEQYF. The CDR3 coding sequence is TGCGCCAGCAGCCAAGATGTAGGGGGATCCTACAATGAGCAGTACTTC.

This clonotype showed up many times. The chain uses TRBV12-3 or TRBV12-4 and TRBJ1-2; D possibly corresponds to TRBD1 (6 bases). This CDR3 comprises 14 residues. The V and J ends lost 5 bases and 4 bases respectively, with 14 bases between them. CDR3 amino acids: CASSRRDNIYGYTF. The DNA of the CDR3 is TGTGCCAGCAGTCGTCGGGACAACATCTATGGCTACACCTTC.

The gene calls are TRBV6-6 and TRBJ1-1, with a weak D call TRBD1 (6 bases). This CDR3 contains 15 residues. Germline loops: CDR1 MNHNY, CDR2 SVGAGI (reference sequence). Trimming pared 2 bases from V and 5 bases from J, leaving 15 bases between. Here the CDR3 reads CASSYDFRGGTEAFF. CDR3 in DNA: TGTGCCAGCAGTTACGATTTCAGGGGAGGGACTGAAGCTTTCTTT.

The chain joins TRBV7-2 to TRBJ1-1; no clear D gene. The length of the CDR3 is 12 residues. V gave up 3 bases and J gave up 4 bases, with 6 bases separating them. Germline V lookup: CDR1 SGHTA, CDR2 FQGNSA. Here the CDR3 DNA reads TGTGCCAGCAGCTTGTTGCCCACTGAAGCTTTCTTT. Its translation is CASSLLPTEAFF.

This clonotype was recorded at least ten times. This chain joins TRBV29-1 and TRBJ2-3; D ambiguous. Trimming took off 4 bases at V and 2 bases at J, with 13 bases between the two ends. The length of the CDR3 is 14 residues. Per the germline V gene, CDR1 is SQVTM and CDR2 is ANQGSEA. The CDR3 nucleotides are TGCAGCGTTGTGTTTCAGAAATCCACAGATACGCAGTATTTT. Its translation: CSVVFQKSTDTQYF.

The V and J genes are TRBV20-1 and TRBJ2-7; TRBD1 matches 10 bases. The CDR3 extends over 15 amino acids. Germline CDR1 and CDR2: DFQATT and SNEGSKA (reference sequence). J gave up 1 base and V 6 bases, and 9 bases lay outside the gene matches. CDR3 amino acids: CSATAPGQGSYEQYF. The DNA for the CDR3 is TGCAGTGCAACGGCCCCGGGACAGGGGTCCTACGAGCAGTACTTC.

This clonotype was found a few times. The chain joins TRBV5-8 to TRBJ2-3; possible D gene TRBD1, 6 bases. The CDR3 covers 16 residues. V was trimmed by 4 bases and J by 2 bases, leaving 17 bases between them. Germline-derived CDR1 and CDR2 are SGHTS and YDEGEE. In DNA, the CDR3 is TGTGCCAGCAGCCCCGTTGGGCAGGGGTACACAGATACGCAGTATTTT. Translation gives CASSPVGQGYTDTQYF.

The chain recombines TRBV7-2 with TRBJ2-4; no clear D. Germline V CDR1 and CDR2: SGHTA, FQGNSA. The CDR3 contains 13 residues. V lost 5 bases and J 13 bases, leaving 18 bases between the germline ends. The CDR3 bases are TGTGCCAGCAGCCCAACCAATTCTGATGAGCAGTACTTC. Translated, it gives CASSPTNSDEQYF.

This clonotype has a count of ten or more. This chain connects TRBV24-1 to TRBJ1-2; 10 bases align to TRBD1. The CDR3 contains 14 residues. Germline V gene data show CDR1 as KGHDR and CDR2 as SFDVKD. J lost 2 bases, V lost 9 bases, and 5 bases had no gene match. The CDR3, as DNA: TGTGCCACCGCGGGACAGGGGCCCAACTATGGCTACACCTTC. This translates into CATAGQGPNYGYTF.

The chain is built from TRBV20-1 and TRBJ2-3, with 8 bases aligning to TRBD2. With V trimmed by 3 bases and J by 0 bases, 2 bases remained unmatched. The V gene's germline CDR1 is DFQATT and CDR2 SNEGSKA (reference sequence). This CDR3 comprises 14 residues. CDR3 nucleotides: TGCAGTGCTAGCGGGGGGGGTAGCACAGATACGCAGTATTTT. It encodes CSASGGGSTDTQYF.

The chain employs TRBV7-2 and TRBJ2-1, with no clear D. V lost 4 bases and J 5 bases, leaving 12 bases between the germline ends. CDR3 length equals 14 residues. Germline loops: CDR1 SGHTA, CDR2 FQGNSA. CDR3 sequence (DNA): TGTGCCAGCAGCTGGCAAGCGTCCGACAATGAGCAGTTCTTC. Translating gives CASSWQASDNEQFF.

The V gene is TRBV5-1, the J gene TRBJ2-7; 8 bases are a match to TRBD2. The CDR3 runs to 15 residues. The J segment lost 3 bases and the V segment lost 0 bases, leaving 5 bases of the junction unmatched. Germline CDR1 SGHRS, CDR2 YFSETQ. CDR3 nucleotide sequence: TGCGCCAGCAGCTTGGAGGTTAGCGGGGACTACGAGCAGTACTTC. Amino acid sequence: CASSLEVSGDYEQYF.

The genes are TRBV20-1 and TRBJ2-7; 9 bases agree with TRBD1. V shed 5 bases, J shed 7 bases, and the junction held 15 bases outside the gene matches. The length of the CDR3 is 15 residues. The germline V gene encodes CDR1 DFQATT and CDR2 SNEGSKA (reference sequence). CDR3 sequence reads: CSAFWSGTGKDEQYF. As DNA, the CDR3 is TGCAGTGCTTTTTGGTCCGGGACAGGGAAAGATGAGCAGTACTTC.

This clonotype was recorded a few times. This chain links TRBV27 with TRBJ1-2; 7 bases map to TRBD1. The germline V gene encodes CDR1 MNHEY and CDR2 SMNVEV (reference sequence). The CDR3 runs to 14 residues. The J segment lost 6 bases and the V segment lost 5 bases, leaving 9 bases of the junction unmatched. The CDR3 DNA is TGTGCCAGCAGTATCGGGACAGAGAGGGATGGCTACACCTTC. Translated, it gives CASSIGTERDGYTF.

The chain joins TRBV5-1 to TRBJ1-4; D may be TRBD1 (5 bases). The CDR3 sequence is 15 residues long. Per germline, CDR1 SGHRS and CDR2 YFSETQ. The V and J ends lost 6 bases and 6 bases respectively, with 18 bases between them. CDR3 residues: CASTPGSRVDEKLFF. The CDR3 bases are TGCGCCAGCACGCCAGGGTCGAGGGTCGATGAAAAACTGTTTTTT.

To note about this clonotype: A read error may explain this, as a much larger clone is one base away. The gene calls are TRBV29-1 and TRBJ2-3; D remains unclear. CDR1 SQVTM and CDR2 ANQGSEA come from the germline V gene. Between the trimmed V and J ends, which lost 4 bases and 2 bases, there was a span of 10 bases. This CDR3 has 13 residues. In DNA, the CDR3 is TGCAGCGTTGGCGCGAGATACACAGATACGCAGTATTTT. Amino acid sequence: CSVGARYTDTQYF.

This clonotype was seen a handful of times. J is TRBJ1-6 and V is TRBV4-3; 7 bases fit TRBD1. The J segment lost 7 bases and the V segment lost 3 bases, leaving 9 bases of the junction unmatched. There are 16 residues in the CDR3. Germline V CDR1 and CDR2: LGHNA, YSLEER. The CDR3 protein is CASSQRTGVGNSPLHF. The CDR3 DNA follows: TGCGCCAGCAGCCAGCGAACAGGGGTGGGAAATTCACCCCTCCACTTT.

The chain uses TRBV15 and TRBJ2-2; 7 positions match TRBD2. J lost 0 bases, V lost 3 bases, and 1 base had no gene match. CDR3 length: 15 amino acids. In germline, CDR1 is LNHNV, CDR2 YYDKDF (reference sequence). CDR3 sequence: CATSSGGANTGELFF. CDR3 nucleotide sequence: TGTGCCACCAGCAGTGGGGGGGCGAACACCGGGGAGCTGTTTTTT.